This T cell receptor beta chain stems from a study of T cell repertoires in cytomegalovirus infection. Notes on the study in general: HLA-C-restricted TCR beta clonotypes specific for CMV led the ex vivo response.

TCRdb reanalysed the reads using MiXCR and keeps one entry per CDR3 protein. The sample lists more than 500,000 distinct CDR3 sequences; 16% were seen once. This clonotype has a handful of counts. Its cognate antigen is unknown. The length of the CDR3 is 13 residues. V shed 6 bases and J shed 4 bases, with 12 bases lying between them. Germline V CDR1 and CDR2: LNHDA, SQIVND (reference sequence). Sequencing input: CD8+ T cells from PBMCs. The receptor was derived from a human donor in good health (CMV status not recorded). Some clones in this sample may be carry-over from other donors' samples. The chain recombines TRBV19 with TRBJ1-2; D is ambiguous. DNA of the CDR3: TGTGCCAGTAGCGTCCGGGCCAGCTATGGCTACACCTTC. It is translated as CASSVRASYGYTF.